These 29 T cell receptor beta chains were all obtained from the same sample, sequenced in a study of blood T cell repertoires in COVID-19. Assay: immunoSEQ multiplex PCR; the TCRdb copy retains only in-frame clones and omits some. This sample has about 240,000 clones, with roughly 86% found just once. What was sequenced was PBMCs or T cells enriched from blood (not recorded which). These receptors were taken from a woman aged 40 to 50 with acute COVID-19.

The chain is built from TRBV5-6 and TRBJ2-7; TRBD2 matches at 12 bases. Germline V lookup: CDR1 SGHDT, CDR2 YYEEEE. Germline trimming cut 4 bases from V and 1 base from J; bases unmatched to any gene: 6. There are 16 residues in the CDR3. The CDR3 reads CASSPSGLAGSYEQYF. DNA for the CDR3: TGTGCCAGCAGCCCGAGTGGACTAGCGGGGTCCTACGAGCAGTACTTC.

This rearrangement joins TRBV19 to TRBJ2-3; a possible D gene is TRBD2 (6 bases). Between the trimmed V and J ends, which lost 0 bases and 6 bases, there was a span of 19 bases. Germline V gene lookup returns CDR1 LNHDA and CDR2 SQIVND (reference sequence). The CDR3 consists of 17 residues. CDR3 amino acids: CASSIEKGRAGTDTQYF. The CDR3 DNA sequence: TGTGCCAGTAGTATAGAGAAGGGCAGGGCGGGGACGGATACGCAGTATTTT. Looking up the rest from reference TRBV19 and TRBJ2-3 gives the full variable domain: DGGITQSPKYLFRKEGQNVTLSCEQNLNHDAMYWYRQDPGQGLRLIYYSQIVNDFQKGDIAEGYSVSREKKESFPLTVTSAQKNPTAFYLCASSIEKGRAGTDTQYFGPGTRLTVL.

The chain uses TRBV3-1 (or the pseudogene TRBV3-2) and TRBJ2-2, with D hard to call. There are 14 residues in the CDR3. Trimming cost V 3 bases and J 5 bases, with 10 bases left between them. The germline CDR1 and CDR2 sequences are LGHDT and YNNKEL (reference sequence). The CDR3 DNA is TGTGCCAGCAGCCACTCAAGGCGGACCGGGGAGCTGTTTTTT. The encoded protein is CASSHSRRTGELFF.

This sequence joins TRBV18 and TRBJ1-2; 8 bases are shared with TRBD1. There are 14 residues in the CDR3. CDR1 KGHSH and CDR2 LQKENI come from the germline V gene. The V gene end was trimmed by 6 bases and the J gene end by 4 bases; junction bases not matched to a gene: 7. The CDR3 loop reads CASSETGDLYGYTF. The CDR3 nucleotides read TGTGCCAGCTCTGAGACAGGGGACCTCTATGGCTACACCTTC.

The chain links TRBV6-5 to TRBJ2-7; possible D gene TRBD1, 5 bases. CDR1 and CDR2 (germline): MNHEY, SVGAGI. V lost 5 bases and J lost 6, with 14 bases in between. The CDR3 has 13 amino acids. CDR3 protein: CASSLDGQGEQYF. The CDR3 DNA is TGTGCCAGCAGTCTGGACGGCCAGGGCGAGCAGTACTTC.

Only one count was recorded for this clone. V and J are TRBV27 and TRBJ2-7; D uncertain. Germline loops: CDR1 MNHEY, CDR2 SMNVEV (reference sequence). V lost 6 bases to trimming and J lost 0 bases, with 12 bases between them. The CDR3 runs to 14 residues. The DNA of the CDR3 is TGTGCCAGCAGCAGCCCAGGCTACTCCTACGAGCAGTACTTC. As protein: CASSSPGYSYEQYF.

The sample holds one count of this clone. The rearrangement uses TRBV10-3 and TRBJ2-7, with 7 bases that match TRBD2. There are 17 residues in the CDR3. Germline CDR1 and CDR2: ENHRY and SYGVKD. With 2 bases clipped from V and 1 base from J, the junction kept 11 bases outside the gene matches. The CDR3 spells CAISEEVGGSGSYEQYF. The CDR3 DNA sequence: TGTGCCATCAGTGAGGAGGTCGGCGGGAGTGGGTCCTACGAGCAGTACTTC.

The genes are TRBV2 and TRBJ1-2, with 9 nucleotides matching TRBD1. The length of the CDR3 is 14 residues. J lost 2 bases, V lost 6 bases, and 4 bases had no gene match. The germline CDR1 and CDR2 sequences are SNHLY and FYNNEI. The CDR3, as DNA: TGTGCCAGCAGAGAGGGACAGGGAAACTATGGCTACACCTTC. Translated: CASREGQGNYGYTF.

The rearrangement uses TRBV7-3 and TRBJ1-2; TRBD1 matches 8 bases. With V trimmed by 6 bases and J by 7 bases, 7 bases remained unmatched. Germline V gene lookup returns CDR1 SGHTA and CDR2 FQGTGA. The CDR3 runs to 13 residues. CDR3 amino acids: CASSHGQGTGYTF. As DNA, the CDR3 is TGTGCCAGCAGTCACGGACAGGGTACTGGCTACACCTTC.

To note about this clone: Other DNA sequences from this sample encode an identical CDR3 as well. This chain joins TRBV6-1 and TRBJ1-4; 7 bases match TRBD1. This CDR3 is built from 14 residues. Germline V lookup: CDR1 MNHNS, CDR2 SASEGT. V gave up 1 base and J gave up 5 bases; unmatched junction bases: 1. The CDR3 reads CASSEGQGNEKLFF. The DNA for the CDR3 is TGTGCCAGCAGTGAAGGACAGGGAAATGAAAAACTGTTTTTT.

CDR3 bases: TGTGCCAGCTCACCACAGAAGGGACAGGGCTATGGCTACACCTTC. As protein: CASSPQKGQGYGYTF. The V gene is TRBV18, the J gene TRBJ1-2, with 9 bases lining up with TRBD1. Germline V gives CDR1 KGHSH, CDR2 LQKENI. V was clipped by 1 base and J by 4 bases; unmatched bases: 4. This CDR3 is built from 15 residues.

The gene calls are TRBV19 and TRBJ1-2, with TRBD1 matching over 8 bases. The CDR3 runs 14 residues. V shed 7 bases, J shed 4 bases, and the junction held 8 bases outside the gene matches. Per the germline V gene, CDR1 is LNHDA and CDR2 is SQIVND (reference sequence). The CDR3: CASKTGTGSYGYTF. CDR3 DNA: TGTGCCAGTAAAACCGGGACAGGCAGCTATGGCTACACCTTC.

This clone appeared a few times. The rearrangement links TRBV5-4 to TRBJ1-3, with D possibly matching TRBD1 (5 bases). This CDR3 has 15 residues. Germline V gives CDR1 SGHNT, CDR2 YYREEE (reference sequence). The V gene lost 4 bases and the J gene lost 4 bases, with 15 bases spanning the gap. The CDR3, as DNA: TGTGCCAGCAGCCAGATAGGGGATTTGGGAAACACCATATATTTT. Amino acids: CASSQIGDLGNTIYF.

Only one count was recorded for this clone. The rearrangement joins TRBV7-2 to TRBJ2-5; TRBD2 aligns across 9 bases. The CDR3 has 16 residues. Trimming took 1 base from V and 1 from J; bases not matched to a gene: 4. Germline loops: CDR1 SGHTA, CDR2 FQGNSA. CDR3 loop: CASSLGGLATQETQYF. CDR3 bases: TGTGCCAGCAGCTTAGGTGGACTAGCGACCCAAGAGACCCAGTACTTC.

This clone has just one count. The chain combines TRBV2 with TRBJ2-1; the match to TRBD2 covers 8 bases. With V trimmed by 1 base and J by 9 bases, 8 bases remained unmatched. The CDR3 sequence is 15 residues long. In germline, CDR1 is SNHLY, CDR2 FYNNEI. The CDR3 DNA is TGTGCCAGCAGTGAAGGCCGGGGGGGGGCTGGTGAGCAGTTCTTC. This encodes CASSEGRGGAGEQFF.

This chain links TRBV18 with TRBJ1-1, with TRBD1 as a possible D gene (5 bases). The CDR3 loop spans 12 amino acids. The V gene lost 5 bases and the J gene lost 5 bases, with 9 bases spanning the gap. Germline assignment: CDR1 KGHSH and CDR2 LQKENI. In DNA, the CDR3 is TGTGCCAGCTCAATTGGGGGGACTGAAGCTTTCTTT. Its translation is CASSIGGTEAFF.

The chain has TRBV27 and TRBJ2-2, with 8 bases that match TRBD1. Germline V gene sequence: CDR1 MNHEY, CDR2 SMNVEV (reference sequence). V shed 3 bases and J 4 bases; nucleotides not matched to a gene: 1. The CDR3 totals 14 residues. For the CDR3, the DNA is TGTGCCAGCAGTTTTGGGACAGGCACCGGGGAGCTGTTTTTT. This translates into CASSFGTGTGELFF.

V usage is TRBV6-5 and J usage is TRBJ1-6, with a weak D call TRBD1 (6 bases). Germline-derived CDR1 and CDR2 are MNHEY and SVGAGI. V was shortened by 8 bases and J by 14 bases, with 22 bases between the two germline ends. The CDR3 covers 14 residues. CDR3 loop: CASRAGTWSITLHF. In DNA form, the CDR3 reads TGTGCCAGCCGAGCTGGGACATGGAGCATCACCCTCCACTTT.

The chain has TRBV7-8 and TRBJ2-1, with 7 bases matching TRBD1. This CDR3 spans 19 amino acids. The trim removed 3 bases at V and 4 bases at J, leaving 18 bases unmatched. The germline CDR1 and CDR2 sequences are SGHVS and FQNEAQ. DNA of the CDR3: TGTGCCAGCAGCTTCCAAGTCGCCGACAGGGTGAAAAGGTACAATGAGCAGTTCTTC. Protein product: CASSFQVADRVKRYNEQFF.

The genes are TRBV21-1 and TRBJ2-1; the table names TRBD2, a call not compared with the DNA. TRBV21-1 is designated a pseudogene. The CDR3 covers 15 residues. CDR3 residues: CASSKAFSANNEQFF. Here the CDR3 DNA reads TGTGCCAGCAGCAAAGCCTTTAGCGCAAACAATGAGCAGTTCTTC.

This clone was recorded many times. The sample holds other DNA sequences that translate to the same CDR3. This chain connects TRBV11-1 to TRBJ2-7, with a possible D match to TRBD1 (5 bases). This CDR3 is built from 14 residues. CDR1 and CDR2 from the germline V gene are SGHAT and FQDESV (reference sequence). V was shortened by 1 base and J by 2 bases, with 9 bases between the two germline ends. CDR3 nucleotides: TGTGCCAGCAGCTTAGAGGACACCCCCTACGAGCAGTACTTC. Translating it yields CASSLEDTPYEQYF.

This clone was detected only a few times. V and J are TRBV19 and TRBJ1-1; TRBD1 is a possible D gene (6 bases). V was shortened by 0 bases and J by 6 bases, with 8 bases between the two germline ends. From germline, CDR1 is LNHDA and CDR2 SQIVND (reference sequence). This CDR3 contains 13 residues. The CDR3 sequence: CASSIEQGPEAFF. CDR3 DNA: TGTGCCAGTAGTATAGAACAGGGACCTGAAGCTTTCTTT.

As concerns this clone: Germline is not matched at one junction end, which may reflect a read error. The chain uses TRBV30 and TRBJ1-2; 9 bases line up with TRBD1. In germline, CDR1 is GTSNPN, CDR2 SVGIG (reference sequence). CDR3 length equals 14 residues. DNA of the CDR3: TGTGCCTTCGAAGATAGGGGACAGGGAGTATGGCTACACTTC. Protein sequence: CAFEDRGQGVWLHF.

The chain links TRBV29-1 to TRBJ1-2; tentative D call: TRBD1 (6 bases). The germline V gene has CDR1 SQVTM and CDR2 ANQGSEA. V was clipped by 6 bases and J by 5 bases, with 10 bases between them. This CDR3 spans 11 amino acids. CDR3 protein: CSVNRDYGYTF. In DNA form, the CDR3 reads TGCAGCGTCAACAGGGATTATGGCTACACCTTC.

This clone showed up just once. This chain connects TRBV18 to TRBJ2-4; 7 bases line up with TRBD1. Unmatched junction bases numbered 2, after V lost 5 bases and J lost 1 base. Germline CDR1 reads KGHSH; CDR2 reads LQKENI. CDR3 length equals 14 residues. This chain's CDR3 is CASSTGQAKNIQYF. The CDR3 nucleotides read TGTGCCAGCTCAACGGGACAGGCCAAAAACATTCAGTACTTC.

The rearrangement links TRBV29-1 to TRBJ1-2; D gene uncertain. Trimming removed 4 bases at V and 4 bases at J, with 7 bases between. The CDR3 is 11 residues long. The germline V gene has CDR1 SQVTM and CDR2 ANQGSEA. CDR3 residues: CSVAVLYGYTF. The CDR3 DNA sequence: TGCAGCGTTGCAGTGCTCTATGGCTACACCTTC. The full variable domain, completed using reference TRBV29-1 and TRBJ1-2, is SAVISQKPSRDICQRGTSLTIQCQVDSQVTMMFWYRQQPGQSLTLIATANQGSEATYESGFVIDKFPISRPNLTFSTLTVSNMSPEDSSIYLCSVAVLYGYTFGSGTRLTVV.

The V and J genes are TRBV5-1 and TRBJ1-2, with 10 bases fitting TRBD1. Germline V CDR1 and CDR2: SGHRS, YFSETQ. The junction had 7 bases not matched to a gene; V was cut back by 3 bases and J by 2 bases. The CDR3 spans 16 residues. The CDR3: CASSSGTGEGNYGYTF. The CDR3 DNA sequence: TGCGCCAGCAGCTCCGGGACAGGGGAAGGGAACTATGGCTACACCTTC.

The genes are TRBV11-2 and TRBJ2-1; TRBD2 matches 12 bases. The V gene's germline CDR1 is SGHAT and CDR2 FQNNGV. CDR3 length: 13 amino acids. V dropped 3 bases and J dropped 14; count of bases not matched to a gene: 5. The CDR3, as DNA: TGTGCCAGCAGCTTCTCTGGACTAGCGGGAAAGTTCTTC. Translated, it gives CASSFSGLAGKFF.

On this clone itself: Other DNA sequences from this sample encode an identical CDR3 as well. CDR3 loop: CASSPGQGNIQYF. In DNA form, the CDR3 reads TGTGCCAGCAGCCCGGGACAGGGAAACATTCAGTACTTC. The chain couples TRBV12-3 or TRBV12-4 to TRBJ2-4, with 9 bases that match TRBD1. The CDR3 totals 13 residues. The V and J ends lost 6 bases and 6 bases, in that order; junction bases with no gene match: 3.